The 12 T cell receptor beta chains presented below share a single source sample, sequenced in a study of type 1 and type 2 diabetes patients. Amplification started from genomic DNA. Multiplex PCR with 30 forward and 13 reverse primers amplified the TCR beta CDR3. Using its own MiXCR run on the multiplex PCR reads, TCRdb lists one record per CDR3 protein. Found here are 250,000 or so distinct CDR3 sequences, 40% to 50% of them singletons; the top ten hold about 13%. Material: peripheral blood mononuclear cells (PBMCs). The receptors were sampled from a man younger than 30 with type 2 diabetes.

The rearrangement links TRBV29-1 to TRBJ2-7; D uncertain. The ends were cut back, 5 bases at V and 0 bases at J, with 11 bases in the middle. Per germline, CDR1 SQVTM and CDR2 ANQGSEA. This CDR3 is 13 amino acids long. The CDR3 sequence: CSVRVSSSYEQYF. The CDR3 DNA follows: TGCAGCGTTCGTGTCAGTAGCTCCTACGAGCAGTACTTC.

This rearrangement joins TRBV19 to TRBJ2-7, with TRBD2 identical over 10 bases. J gave up 0 bases and V 6 bases, and 8 bases lay outside the gene matches. This CDR3 has 16 residues. Germline CDR1 is LNHDA and CDR2 is SQIVND (reference sequence). The CDR3 loop reads CASSTTSGYYSYEQYF. The DNA of the CDR3 is TGTGCCAGTAGCACGACTAGCGGGTACTACTCCTACGAGCAGTACTTC.

Only one count was recorded for this clonotype. The V gene is TRBV20-1, the J gene TRBJ2-7; TRBD1 aligns across 9 bases. CDR3 length equals 13 residues. The germline V gene has CDR1 DFQATT and CDR2 SNEGSKA (reference sequence). V lost 2 bases to trimming and J lost 3 bases; unmatched junction nucleotides: 2. CDR3 sequence: CSARSTGGYEQYF. DNA of the CDR3: TGCAGTGCTAGATCGACAGGGGGCTACGAGCAGTACTTC.

In its sample, this clonotype was seen a few times. The chain uses TRBV30 and TRBJ2-7; 8 nucleotides line up with TRBD1. In germline, CDR1 is GTSNPN, CDR2 SVGIG (reference sequence). This CDR3 spans 14 amino acids. Trimming took 0 bases from V and 6 from J; bases not matched to a gene: 7. In nucleotides, the CDR3 is TGTGCCTGGAGTGTGGGGACAGGCCCTCTCGAGCAGTACTTC. Translated: CAWSVGTGPLEQYF. Full variable domain (outside the CDR3, taken from reference TRBV30 and TRBJ2-7): SQTIHQWPATLVQPVGSPLSLECTVEGTSNPNLYWYRQAAGRGLQLLFYSVGIGQISSEVPQNLSASRPQDRQFILSSKKLLLSDSGFYLCAWSVGTGPLEQYFGPGTRLTVT.

In its sample, this clonotype was seen a few times. The J gene is TRBJ2-7, the V gene TRBV15, with a weak D call TRBD2 (6 bases). This CDR3 is built from 14 residues. Trimming left V 1 base short and J 3 bases short, with 10 bases between. Per the germline V gene, CDR1 is LNHNV and CDR2 is YYDKDF (reference sequence). The CDR3 region has the DNA TGTGCCACCAGCAGAGTGGGACTTGTCTACGAGCAGTACTTC. Protein sequence: CATSRVGLVYEQYF. The variable domain in full, completed from reference TRBV15 and TRBJ2-7, reads DAMVIQNPRYQVTQFGKPVTLSCSQTLNHNVMYWYQQKSSQAPKLLFHYYDKDFNNEADTPDNFQSRRPNTSFCFLDIRSPGLGDTAMYLCATSRVGLVYEQYFGPGTRLTVT.

This chain connects TRBV27 to TRBJ1-1; D possibly corresponds to TRBD1 (5 bases). CDR1 and CDR2 (germline): MNHEY, SMNVEV (reference sequence). The CDR3 length is 13 residues. The V and J ends lost 6 bases and 4 bases respectively, with 12 bases between them. The CDR3 DNA is TGTGCCAGCAGAGACCAGGGTCTCACTGAAGCTTTCTTT. Its translation is CASRDQGLTEAFF.

The chain joins TRBV9 to TRBJ1-1; D uncertain. The CDR3 contains 13 residues. The V end was cut by 0 bases, the J end by 4 bases, with 7 bases between. Germline CDR1 reads SGDLS; CDR2 reads YYNGEE. This CDR3 is CASSVGRSTEAFF. Here the CDR3 DNA reads TGTGCCAGCAGCGTAGGCAGGAGCACTGAAGCTTTCTTT.

In DNA form, the CDR3 reads TGTGCCAGCAGCTCCTTCAGCCTAAAAGGTTACAATGAGCAGTTCTTC. The encoded protein is CASSSFSLKGYNEQFF. This rearrangement joins TRBV7-3 to TRBJ2-1; D not resolved. V lost 4 bases and J lost 4, with 17 bases in between. CDR1 is SGHTA, CDR2 FQGTGA, per germline. There are 16 residues in the CDR3.

This chain joins TRBV20-1 and TRBJ2-1; D possibly corresponds to TRBD2 (5 bases). There are 15 residues in the CDR3. V gave up 0 bases and J gave up 3 bases, with 12 bases separating them. Germline V gene lookup returns CDR1 DFQATT and CDR2 SNEGSKA (reference sequence). The CDR3 loop is CSARDMREIYNEQFF. Written as DNA, the CDR3 is TGCAGTGCTAGAGATATGAGGGAGATCTACAATGAGCAGTTCTTC.

In the case of this clonotype: At one boundary the junction diverges from the germline segment, which might be a read error. The chain links TRBV19 to TRBJ2-1; D is possibly TRBD2 (6 bases). This CDR3 is built from 15 residues. The germline V gene has CDR1 LNHDA and CDR2 SQIVND (reference sequence). CDR3 in DNA: TGTGCCAGTAGCATAGCGGAGAGCTCCTACAATGAGCAGTTCTTC. Its protein is CASSIAESSYNEQFF.

The chain has TRBV25-1 and TRBJ1-4; D is possibly TRBD1 (5 bases). Trimming stripped 1 base from V and 4 bases from J, with 13 bases between. The CDR3 covers 16 residues. Germline V lookup: CDR1 MGHDK, CDR2 SYGVNS. The CDR3 DNA reads TGTGCCAGCAGTGAATCGGGGCAGGGTTATAATGAAAAACTGTTTTTT. Its protein product is CASSESGQGYNEKLFF. The entire variable domain, with the rest obtained from reference TRBV25-1 and TRBJ1-4, is as follows: EADIYQTPRYLVIGTGKKITLECSQTMGHDKMYWYQQDPGMELHLIHYSYGVNSTEKGDLSSESTVSRIRTEHFPLTLESARPSHTSQYLCASSESGQGYNEKLFFGSGTQLSVL.

The genes are TRBV2 and TRBJ2-3, with 7 bases matching TRBD2. Germline CDR1 reads SNHLY; CDR2 reads FYNNEI. The CDR3 sequence is 13 residues long. In DNA, the CDR3 is TGTGCAGCGGGGCAGGCTAAGACAGATACGCAGTATTTT. It translates to CAAGQAKTDTQYF.